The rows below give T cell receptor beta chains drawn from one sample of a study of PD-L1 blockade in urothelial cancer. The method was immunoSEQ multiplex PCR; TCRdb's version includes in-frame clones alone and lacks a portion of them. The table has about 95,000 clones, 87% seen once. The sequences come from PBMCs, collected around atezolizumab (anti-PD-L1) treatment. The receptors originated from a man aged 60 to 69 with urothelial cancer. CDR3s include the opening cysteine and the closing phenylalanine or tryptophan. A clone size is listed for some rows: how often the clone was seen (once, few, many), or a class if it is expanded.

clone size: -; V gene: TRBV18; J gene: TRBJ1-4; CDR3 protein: CASSLNRESGEKLFF
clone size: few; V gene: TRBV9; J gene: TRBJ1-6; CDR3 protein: CASSGGGQAHNSPLHF
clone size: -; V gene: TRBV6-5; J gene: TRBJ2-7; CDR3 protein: CASSSRASVSYEQYF
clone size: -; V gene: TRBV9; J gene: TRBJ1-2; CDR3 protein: CASSVASSDYGYTF
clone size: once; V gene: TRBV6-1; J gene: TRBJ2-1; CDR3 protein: CASSDGRAGNNEQFF
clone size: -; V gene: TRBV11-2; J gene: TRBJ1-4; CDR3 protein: CASSLDPSAGLNNEKLFF
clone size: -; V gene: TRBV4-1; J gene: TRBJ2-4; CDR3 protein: CASSQEGQGLAKNIQYF
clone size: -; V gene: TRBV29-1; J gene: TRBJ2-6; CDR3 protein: CSVDTGSGANVLTF
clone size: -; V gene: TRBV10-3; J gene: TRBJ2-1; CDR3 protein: CATSLRGARNEQFF
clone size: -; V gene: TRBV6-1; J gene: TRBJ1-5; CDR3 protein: CASRDIYSNQPQHF
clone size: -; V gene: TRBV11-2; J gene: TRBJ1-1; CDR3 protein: CASSSKDRGDSEAFF
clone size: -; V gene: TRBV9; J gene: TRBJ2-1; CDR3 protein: CASSLNPGQGAMNEQFF
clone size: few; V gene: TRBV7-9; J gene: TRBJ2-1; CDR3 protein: CASIYSGSGSPDEQFF
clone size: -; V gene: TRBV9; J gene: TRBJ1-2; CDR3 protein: CASSVKGDYGYTF
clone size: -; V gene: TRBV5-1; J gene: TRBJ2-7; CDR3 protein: CASSLAVFTWAGEHEQYF
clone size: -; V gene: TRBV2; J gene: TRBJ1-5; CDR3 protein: CASSKREGQGGQPQHF
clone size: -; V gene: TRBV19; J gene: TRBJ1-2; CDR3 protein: CASSIRTVFYGYTF
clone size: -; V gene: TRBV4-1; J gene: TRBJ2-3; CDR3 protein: CASSPQGLLSTDTQYF
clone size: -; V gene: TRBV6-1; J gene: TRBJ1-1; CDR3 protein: CASSKERNTEAFF
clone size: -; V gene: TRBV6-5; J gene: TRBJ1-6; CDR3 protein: CASWEGPGNSPLHF
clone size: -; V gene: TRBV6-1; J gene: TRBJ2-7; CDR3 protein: CASSEGVDRAYEQYF
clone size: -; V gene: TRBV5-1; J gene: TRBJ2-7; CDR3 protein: CASSADMYEQYF
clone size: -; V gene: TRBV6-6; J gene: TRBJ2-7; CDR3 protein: CASSYIPGQGREQYF
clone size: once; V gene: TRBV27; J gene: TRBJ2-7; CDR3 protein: CASSFGTRYEQYF
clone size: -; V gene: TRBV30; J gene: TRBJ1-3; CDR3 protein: CASHRGSGNTIYF
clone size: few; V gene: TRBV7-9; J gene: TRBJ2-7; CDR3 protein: CASSLDTNYEQYF
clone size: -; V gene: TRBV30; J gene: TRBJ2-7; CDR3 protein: CAWGQGIGSYEQYF
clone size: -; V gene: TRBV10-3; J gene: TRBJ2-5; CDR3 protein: CAISEVERTKETQYF
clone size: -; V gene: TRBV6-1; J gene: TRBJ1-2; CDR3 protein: CASSILQGAEGGYTF
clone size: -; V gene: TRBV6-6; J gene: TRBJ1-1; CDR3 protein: CASTLSGTGGAGEAFF
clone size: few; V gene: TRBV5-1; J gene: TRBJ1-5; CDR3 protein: CASSPTGNQPQHF
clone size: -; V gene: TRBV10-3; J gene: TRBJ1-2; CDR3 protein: CAITPRTGKDGYTF
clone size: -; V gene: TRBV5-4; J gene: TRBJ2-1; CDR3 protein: CASSLRRGGYNEQFF
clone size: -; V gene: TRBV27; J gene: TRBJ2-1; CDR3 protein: CASTAGTADNEQFF
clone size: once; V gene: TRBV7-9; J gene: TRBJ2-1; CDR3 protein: CASSRLPGSSYNEQFF
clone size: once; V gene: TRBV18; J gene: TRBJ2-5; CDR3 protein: CASSLQDSSDETQYF
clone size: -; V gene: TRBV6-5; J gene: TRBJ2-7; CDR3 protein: CASSYSGAGGFEQYF
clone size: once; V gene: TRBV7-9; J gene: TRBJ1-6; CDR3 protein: CASSPLGQGNSPLHF
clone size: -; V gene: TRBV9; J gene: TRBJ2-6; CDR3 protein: CASSVLFSGANVLTF
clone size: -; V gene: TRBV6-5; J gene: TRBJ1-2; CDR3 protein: CASRSDRTRYTF
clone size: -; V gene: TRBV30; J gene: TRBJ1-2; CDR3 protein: CAWSPGNWGYTF
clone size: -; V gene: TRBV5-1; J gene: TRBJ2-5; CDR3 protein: CATTADQETQYF
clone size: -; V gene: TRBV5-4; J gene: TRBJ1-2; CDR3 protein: CASSLGQGQDGYTF
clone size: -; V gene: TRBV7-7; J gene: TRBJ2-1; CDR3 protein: CASSATEGNEQFF
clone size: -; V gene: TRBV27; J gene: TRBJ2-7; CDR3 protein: CASSLVRTHEQYF
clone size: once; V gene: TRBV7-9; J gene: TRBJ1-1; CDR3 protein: CASLRGNTEAFF